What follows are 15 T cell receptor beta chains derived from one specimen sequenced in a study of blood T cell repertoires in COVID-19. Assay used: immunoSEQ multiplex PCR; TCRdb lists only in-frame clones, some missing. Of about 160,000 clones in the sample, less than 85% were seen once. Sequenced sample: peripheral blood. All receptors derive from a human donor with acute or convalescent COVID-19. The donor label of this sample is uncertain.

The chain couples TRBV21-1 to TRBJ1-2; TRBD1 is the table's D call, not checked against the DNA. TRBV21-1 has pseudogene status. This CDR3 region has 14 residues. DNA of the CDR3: TGTGCCAGCAGTCGGGACAGGTTTAACTATGGCTACACCTTC. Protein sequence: CASSRDRFNYGYTF.

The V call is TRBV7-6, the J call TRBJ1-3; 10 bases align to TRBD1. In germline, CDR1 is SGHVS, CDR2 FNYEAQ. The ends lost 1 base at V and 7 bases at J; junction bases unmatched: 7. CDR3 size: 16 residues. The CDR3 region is CASSLGLPGQGNTIYF. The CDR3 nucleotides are TGTGCCAGCAGCTTAGGACTCCCGGGACAGGGGAACACCATATATTTT.

CDR3 amino acids: CATGRDREYEAFF. CDR3 sequence (DNA): TGTGCCACTGGCCGGGACAGGGAATATGAAGCTTTCTTT. The V gene is TRBV2, the J gene TRBJ1-1; TRBD1 agrees at 9 bases. Germline CDR1 reads SNHLY; CDR2 reads FYNNEI. The CDR3 is 13 residues long. V was clipped by 10 bases and J by 7 bases; unmatched bases: 10.

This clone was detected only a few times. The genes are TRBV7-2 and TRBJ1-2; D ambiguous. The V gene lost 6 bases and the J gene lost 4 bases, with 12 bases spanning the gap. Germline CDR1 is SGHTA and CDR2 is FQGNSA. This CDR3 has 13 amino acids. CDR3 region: CASSSDNGYGYTF. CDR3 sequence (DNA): TGTGCCAGCAGTTCAGACAATGGCTATGGCTACACCTTC.

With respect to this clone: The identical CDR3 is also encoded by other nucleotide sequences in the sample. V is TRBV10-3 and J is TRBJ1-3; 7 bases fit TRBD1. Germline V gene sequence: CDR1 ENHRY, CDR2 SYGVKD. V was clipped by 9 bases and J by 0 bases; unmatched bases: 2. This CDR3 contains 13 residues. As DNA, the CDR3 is TGTGCCATTCGGGACAGCTCTGGAAACACCATATATTTT. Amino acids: CAIRDSSGNTIYF.

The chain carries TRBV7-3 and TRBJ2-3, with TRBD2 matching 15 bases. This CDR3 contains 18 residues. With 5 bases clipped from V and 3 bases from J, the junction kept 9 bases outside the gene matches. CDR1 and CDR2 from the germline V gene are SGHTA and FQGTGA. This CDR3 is CASSLHGLAGGHTDTQYF. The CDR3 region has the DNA TGTGCCAGCAGCCTCCACGGACTAGCGGGGGGGCATACAGATACGCAGTATTTT.

The CDR3 nucleotides are TGTGCCGCCCAACTACAAAGCGGGGGCCTCGATGAGCAGTTCTTC. Protein product: CAAQLQSGGLDEQFF. This chain connects TRBV6-5 to TRBJ2-1, with 8 bases aligning to TRBD2. Germline trimming cut 11 bases from V and 8 bases from J; bases unmatched to any gene: 17. CDR1 MNHEY and CDR2 SVGAGI come from the germline V gene. The CDR3 contains 15 residues.

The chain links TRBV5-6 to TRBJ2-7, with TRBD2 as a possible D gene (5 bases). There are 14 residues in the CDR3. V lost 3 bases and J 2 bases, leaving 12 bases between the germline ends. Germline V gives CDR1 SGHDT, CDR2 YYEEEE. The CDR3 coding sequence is TGTGCCAGCAGCTCTCCCGGGGTCGCCTACGAGCAGTACTTC. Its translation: CASSSPGVAYEQYF. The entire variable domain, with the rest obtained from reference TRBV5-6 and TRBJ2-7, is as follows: DAGVTQSPTHLIKTRGQQVTLRCSPKSGHDTVSWYQQALGQGPQFIFQYYEEEERQRGNFPDRFSGHQFPNYSSELNVNALLLGDSALYLCASSSPGVAYEQYFGPGTRLTVT.

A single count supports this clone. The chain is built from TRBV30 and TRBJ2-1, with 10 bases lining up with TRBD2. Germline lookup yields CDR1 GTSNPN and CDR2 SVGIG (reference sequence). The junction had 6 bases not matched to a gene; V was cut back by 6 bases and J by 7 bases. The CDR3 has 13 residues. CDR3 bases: TGTGCCTGCCAGCGGGGGGGTGTGAATGAGCAGTTCTTC. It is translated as CACQRGGVNEQFF.

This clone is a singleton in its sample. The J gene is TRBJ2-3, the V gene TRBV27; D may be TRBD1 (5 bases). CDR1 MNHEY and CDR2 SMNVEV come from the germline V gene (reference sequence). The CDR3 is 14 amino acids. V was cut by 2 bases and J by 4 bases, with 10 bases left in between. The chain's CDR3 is CASSLQGRSDTQYF. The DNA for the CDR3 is TGTGCCAGCAGTTTACAGGGCCGATCAGATACGCAGTATTTT.

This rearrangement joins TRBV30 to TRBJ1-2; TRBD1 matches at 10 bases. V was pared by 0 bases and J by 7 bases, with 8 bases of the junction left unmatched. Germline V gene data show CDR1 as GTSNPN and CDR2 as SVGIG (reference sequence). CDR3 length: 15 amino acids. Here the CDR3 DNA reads TGTGCCTGGAGTGTAGTGACAGGGGGCGCGGGTGGCTACACCTTC. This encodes CAWSVVTGGAGGYTF.

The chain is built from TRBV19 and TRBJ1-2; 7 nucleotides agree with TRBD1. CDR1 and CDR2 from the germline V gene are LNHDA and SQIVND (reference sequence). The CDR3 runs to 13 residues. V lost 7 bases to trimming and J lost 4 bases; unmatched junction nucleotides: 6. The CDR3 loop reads CASTPTGTYGYTF. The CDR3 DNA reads TGTGCCAGTACCCCGACAGGGACCTATGGCTACACCTTC. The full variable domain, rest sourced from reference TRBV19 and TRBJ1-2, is DGGITQSPKYLFRKEGQNVTLSCEQNLNHDAMYWYRQDPGQGLRLIYYSQIVNDFQKGDIAEGYSVSREKKESFPLTVTSAQKNPTAFYLCASTPTGTYGYTFGSGTRLTVV.

In nucleotides, the CDR3 is TGCAGTGCTAGGAGCGCGGGGGGCTACACCTTC. Translated: CSARSAGGYTF. J is TRBJ1-2 and V is TRBV20-1; no clear D. Deletions cut 3 bases from V and 8 bases from J, with 10 bases between. Germline V gene lookup returns CDR1 DFQATT and CDR2 SNEGSKA (reference sequence). The CDR3 totals 11 residues.

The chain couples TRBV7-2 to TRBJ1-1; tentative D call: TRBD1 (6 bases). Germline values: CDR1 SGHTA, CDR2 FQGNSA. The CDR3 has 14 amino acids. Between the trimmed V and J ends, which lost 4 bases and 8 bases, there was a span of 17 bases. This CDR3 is CASSYGGAGGEAFF. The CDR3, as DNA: TGTGCCAGCAGCTATGGGGGGGCAGGAGGCGAAGCTTTCTTT.

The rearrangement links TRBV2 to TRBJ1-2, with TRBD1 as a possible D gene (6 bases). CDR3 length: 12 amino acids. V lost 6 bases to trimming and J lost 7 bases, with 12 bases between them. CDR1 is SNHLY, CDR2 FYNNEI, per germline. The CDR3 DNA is TGTGCCAGCAGCACCACAGGGCGTGGCTACACCTTC. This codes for CASSTTGRGYTF.